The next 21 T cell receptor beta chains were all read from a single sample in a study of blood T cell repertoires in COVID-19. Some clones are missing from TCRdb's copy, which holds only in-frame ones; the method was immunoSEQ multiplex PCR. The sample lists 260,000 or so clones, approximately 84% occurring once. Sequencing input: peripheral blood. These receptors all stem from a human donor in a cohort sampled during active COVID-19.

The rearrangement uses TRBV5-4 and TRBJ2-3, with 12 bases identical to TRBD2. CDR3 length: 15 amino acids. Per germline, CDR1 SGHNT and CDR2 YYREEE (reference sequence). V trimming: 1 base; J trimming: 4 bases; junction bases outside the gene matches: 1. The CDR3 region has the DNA TGTGCCAGCAGCTTGCTAGCGGGAGGGCCAGATACGCAGTATTTT. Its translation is CASSLLAGGPDTQYF.

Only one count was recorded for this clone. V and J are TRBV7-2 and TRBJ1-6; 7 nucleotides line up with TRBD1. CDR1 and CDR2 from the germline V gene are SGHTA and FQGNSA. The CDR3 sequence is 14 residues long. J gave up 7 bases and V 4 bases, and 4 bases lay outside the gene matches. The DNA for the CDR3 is TGTGCCAGCAGCTACCGGGACAGAAATTCACCCCTCCACTTT. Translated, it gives CASSYRDRNSPLHF.

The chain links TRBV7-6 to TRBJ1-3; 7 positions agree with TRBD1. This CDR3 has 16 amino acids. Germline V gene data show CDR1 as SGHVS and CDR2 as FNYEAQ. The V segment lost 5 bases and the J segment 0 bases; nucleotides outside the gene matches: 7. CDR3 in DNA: TGTGCCAGCAGCGCATACAGGGACAGCTCTGGAAACACCATATATTTT. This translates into CASSAYRDSSGNTIYF. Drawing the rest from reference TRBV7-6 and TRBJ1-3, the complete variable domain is GAGVSQSPRYKVTKRGQDVALRCDPISGHVSLYWYRQALGQGPEFLTYFNYEAQQDKSGLPNDRFSAERPEGSISTLTIQRTEQRDSAMYRCASSAYRDSSGNTIYFGEGSWLTVV.

The DNA for the CDR3 is TGTGCCAGCAGCGGGACAGGATTACGCTCTGGGGCCAACGTCCTGACTTTC. This sequence encodes CASSGTGLRSGANVLTF. The chain combines TRBV5-5 with TRBJ2-6; 8 bases are shared with TRBD1. V lost 4 bases and J lost 0; bases outside the gene matches: 6. Germline assignment: CDR1 SGHKS and CDR2 YYEKEE (reference sequence). This CDR3 is 17 amino acids long.

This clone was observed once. Here the CDR3 reads CASSWDRVRGYTF. CDR3 nucleotide sequence: TGTGCCAGCAGTTGGGACAGGGTACGAGGCTACACCTTC. V gene TRBV5-4 combines with J gene TRBJ1-2, with TRBD1 matching over 9 bases. The V gene's germline CDR1 is SGHNT and CDR2 YYREEE (reference sequence). This CDR3 has 13 residues. J was trimmed by 8 bases and V by 5 bases; bases with no gene match: 7.

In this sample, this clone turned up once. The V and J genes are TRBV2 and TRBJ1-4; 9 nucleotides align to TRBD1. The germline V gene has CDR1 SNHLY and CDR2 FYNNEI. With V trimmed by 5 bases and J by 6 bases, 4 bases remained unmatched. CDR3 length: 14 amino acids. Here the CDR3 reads CASSWTGAYEKLFF. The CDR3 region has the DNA TGTGCCAGCAGTTGGACAGGGGCTTATGAAAAACTGTTTTTT.

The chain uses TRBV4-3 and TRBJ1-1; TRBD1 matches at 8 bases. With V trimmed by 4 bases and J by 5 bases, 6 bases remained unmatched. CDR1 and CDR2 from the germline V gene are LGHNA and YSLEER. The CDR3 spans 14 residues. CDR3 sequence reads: CASSLTGVRTEAFF. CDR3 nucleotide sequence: TGCGCCAGCAGCCTGACAGGGGTGAGGACTGAAGCTTTCTTT.

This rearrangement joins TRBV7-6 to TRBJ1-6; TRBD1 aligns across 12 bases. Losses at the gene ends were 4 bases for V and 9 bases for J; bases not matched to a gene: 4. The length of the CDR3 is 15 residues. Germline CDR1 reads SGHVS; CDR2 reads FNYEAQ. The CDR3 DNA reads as TGTGCCAGCAGCTCCGGGACAGGGGGCTCTTCACCCCTCCACTTT. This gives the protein CASSSGTGGSSPLHF.

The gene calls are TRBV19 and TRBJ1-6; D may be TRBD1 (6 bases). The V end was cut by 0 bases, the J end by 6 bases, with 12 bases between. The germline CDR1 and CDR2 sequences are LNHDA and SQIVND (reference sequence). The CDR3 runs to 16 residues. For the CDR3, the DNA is TGTGCCAGTAGTATAGATGTCTCACAGGGTAATTCACCCCTCCACTTT. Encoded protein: CASSIDVSQGNSPLHF.

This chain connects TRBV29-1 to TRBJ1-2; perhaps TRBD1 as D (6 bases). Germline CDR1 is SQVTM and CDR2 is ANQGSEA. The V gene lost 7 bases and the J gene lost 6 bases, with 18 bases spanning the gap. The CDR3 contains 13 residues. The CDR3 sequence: CSAGAGDINGYTF. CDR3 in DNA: TGCAGCGCTGGTGCTGGGGACATCAATGGCTACACCTTC. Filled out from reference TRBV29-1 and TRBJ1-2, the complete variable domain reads SAVISQKPSRDICQRGTSLTIQCQVDSQVTMMFWYRQQPGQSLTLIATANQGSEATYESGFVIDKFPISRPNLTFSTLTVSNMSPEDSSIYLCSAGAGDINGYTFGSGTRLTVV.

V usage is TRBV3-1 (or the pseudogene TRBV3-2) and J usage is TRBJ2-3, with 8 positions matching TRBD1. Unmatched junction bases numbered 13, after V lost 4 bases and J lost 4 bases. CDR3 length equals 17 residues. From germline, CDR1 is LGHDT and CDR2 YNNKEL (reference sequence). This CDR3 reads CASSPYYSGTGPDTQYF. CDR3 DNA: TGTGCCAGCAGCCCATACTATTCCGGGACAGGTCCAGATACGCAGTATTTT.

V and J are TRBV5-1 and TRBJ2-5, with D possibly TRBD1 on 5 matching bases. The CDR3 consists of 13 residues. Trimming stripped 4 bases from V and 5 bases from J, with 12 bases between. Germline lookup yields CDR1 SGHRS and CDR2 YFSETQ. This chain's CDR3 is CASSPTGPETQYF. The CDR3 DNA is TGCGCCAGCAGCCCAACAGGTCCGGAGACCCAGTACTTC.

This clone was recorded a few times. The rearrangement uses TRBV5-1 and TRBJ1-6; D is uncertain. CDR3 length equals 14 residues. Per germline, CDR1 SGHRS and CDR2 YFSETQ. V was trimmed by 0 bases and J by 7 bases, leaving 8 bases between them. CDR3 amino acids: CASSLGQENSPLHF. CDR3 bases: TGCGCCAGCAGCTTGGGGCAGGAAAATTCACCCCTCCACTTT.

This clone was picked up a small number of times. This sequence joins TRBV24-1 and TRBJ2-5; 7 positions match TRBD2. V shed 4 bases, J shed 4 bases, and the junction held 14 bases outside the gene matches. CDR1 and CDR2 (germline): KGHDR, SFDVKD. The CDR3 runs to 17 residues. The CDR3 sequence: CATSDGPSAGEGETQYF. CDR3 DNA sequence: TGTGCCACCAGTGACGGCCCATCCGCGGGGGAAGGAGAGACCCAGTACTTC.

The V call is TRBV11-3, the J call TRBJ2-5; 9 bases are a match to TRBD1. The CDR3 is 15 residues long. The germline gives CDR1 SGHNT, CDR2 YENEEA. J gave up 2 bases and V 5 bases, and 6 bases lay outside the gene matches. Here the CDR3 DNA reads TGTGCCAGCAGCCTCCGGGACAGGGATCAAGAGACCCAGTACTTC. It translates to CASSLRDRDQETQYF.

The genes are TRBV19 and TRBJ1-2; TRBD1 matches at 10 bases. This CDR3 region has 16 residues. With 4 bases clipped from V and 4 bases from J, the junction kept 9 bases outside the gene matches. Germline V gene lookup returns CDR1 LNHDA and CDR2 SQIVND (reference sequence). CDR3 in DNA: TGTGCCAGTAGTACACGCACTGGGACAGGGGTCTATGGCTACACCTTC. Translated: CASSTRTGTGVYGYTF. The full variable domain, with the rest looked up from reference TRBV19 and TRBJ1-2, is DGGITQSPKYLFRKEGQNVTLSCEQNLNHDAMYWYRQDPGQGLRLIYYSQIVNDFQKGDIAEGYSVSREKKESFPLTVTSAQKNPTAFYLCASSTRTGTGVYGYTFGSGTRLTVV.

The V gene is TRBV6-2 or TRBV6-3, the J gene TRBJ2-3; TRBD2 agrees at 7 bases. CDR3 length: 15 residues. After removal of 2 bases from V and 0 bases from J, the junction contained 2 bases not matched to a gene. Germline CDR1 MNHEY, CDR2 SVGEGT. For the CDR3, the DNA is TGTGCCAGCAGTTACAAGGGAGGGAGCACAGATACGCAGTATTTT. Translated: CASSYKGGSTDTQYF.

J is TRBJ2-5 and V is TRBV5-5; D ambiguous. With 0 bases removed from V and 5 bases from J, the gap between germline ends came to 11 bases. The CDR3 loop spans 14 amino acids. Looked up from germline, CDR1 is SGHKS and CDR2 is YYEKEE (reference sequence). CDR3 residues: CASSLAGAVETQYF. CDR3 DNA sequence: TGTGCCAGCAGCTTGGCCGGTGCGGTGGAGACCCAGTACTTC.

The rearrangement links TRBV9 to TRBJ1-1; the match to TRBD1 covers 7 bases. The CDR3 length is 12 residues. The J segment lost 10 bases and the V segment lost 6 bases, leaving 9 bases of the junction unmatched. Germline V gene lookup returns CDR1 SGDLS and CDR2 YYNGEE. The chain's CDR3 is CASNREGARAFF. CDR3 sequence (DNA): TGTGCCAGCAATCGGGAGGGGGCAAGAGCTTTCTTT. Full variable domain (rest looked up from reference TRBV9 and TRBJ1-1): DSGVTQTPKHLITATGQRVTLRCSPRSGDLSVYWYQQSLDQGLQFLIQYYNGEERAKGNILERFSAQQFPDLHSELNLSSLELGDSALYFCASNREGARAFFGQGTRLTVV.

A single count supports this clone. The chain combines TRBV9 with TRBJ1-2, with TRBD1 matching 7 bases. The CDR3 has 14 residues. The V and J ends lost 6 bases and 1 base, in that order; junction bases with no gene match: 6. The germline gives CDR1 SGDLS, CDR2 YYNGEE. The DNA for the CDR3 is TGTGCCAGCACTAAGGACAGGAATAACTATGGCTACACCTTC. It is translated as CASTKDRNNYGYTF.

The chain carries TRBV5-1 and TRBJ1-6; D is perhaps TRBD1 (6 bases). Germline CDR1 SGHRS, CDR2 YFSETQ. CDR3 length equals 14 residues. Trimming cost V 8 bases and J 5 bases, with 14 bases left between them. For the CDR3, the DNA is TGCGCCAGTAATCAGGGGTCGGATAATTCACCCCTCCACTTT. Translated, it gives CASNQGSDNSPLHF.